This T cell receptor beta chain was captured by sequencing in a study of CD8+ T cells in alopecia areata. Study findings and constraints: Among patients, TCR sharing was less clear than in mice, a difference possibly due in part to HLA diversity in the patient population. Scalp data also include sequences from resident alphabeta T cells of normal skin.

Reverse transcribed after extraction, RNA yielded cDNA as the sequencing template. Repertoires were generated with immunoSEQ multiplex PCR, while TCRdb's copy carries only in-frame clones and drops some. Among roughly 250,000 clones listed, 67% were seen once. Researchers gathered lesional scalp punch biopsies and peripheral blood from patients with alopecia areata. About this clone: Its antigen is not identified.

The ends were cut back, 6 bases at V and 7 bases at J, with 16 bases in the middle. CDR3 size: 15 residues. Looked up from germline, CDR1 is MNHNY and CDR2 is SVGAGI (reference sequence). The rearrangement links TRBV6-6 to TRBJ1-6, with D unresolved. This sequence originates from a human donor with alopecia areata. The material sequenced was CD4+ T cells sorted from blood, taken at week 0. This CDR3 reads CASRPDPRGNSPLHF. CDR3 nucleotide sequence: TGTGCCAGCAGGCCGGATCCGCGCGGCAATTCACCCCTCCACTTT.